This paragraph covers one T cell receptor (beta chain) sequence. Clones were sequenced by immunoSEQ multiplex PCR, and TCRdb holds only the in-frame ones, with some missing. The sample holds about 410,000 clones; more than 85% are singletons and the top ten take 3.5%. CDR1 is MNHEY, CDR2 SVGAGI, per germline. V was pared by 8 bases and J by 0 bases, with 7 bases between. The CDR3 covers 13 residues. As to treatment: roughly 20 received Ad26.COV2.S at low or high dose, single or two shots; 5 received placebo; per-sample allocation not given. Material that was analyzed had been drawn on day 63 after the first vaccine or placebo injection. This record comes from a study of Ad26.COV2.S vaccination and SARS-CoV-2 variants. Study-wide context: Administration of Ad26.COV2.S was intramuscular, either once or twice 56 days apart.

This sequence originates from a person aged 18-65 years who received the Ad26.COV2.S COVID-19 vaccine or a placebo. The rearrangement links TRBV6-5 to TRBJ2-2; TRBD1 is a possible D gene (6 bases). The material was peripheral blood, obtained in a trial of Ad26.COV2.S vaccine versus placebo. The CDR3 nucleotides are TGTGCCAGCGACAGGACGAACACCGGGGAGCTGTTTTTT. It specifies CASDRTNTGELFF.